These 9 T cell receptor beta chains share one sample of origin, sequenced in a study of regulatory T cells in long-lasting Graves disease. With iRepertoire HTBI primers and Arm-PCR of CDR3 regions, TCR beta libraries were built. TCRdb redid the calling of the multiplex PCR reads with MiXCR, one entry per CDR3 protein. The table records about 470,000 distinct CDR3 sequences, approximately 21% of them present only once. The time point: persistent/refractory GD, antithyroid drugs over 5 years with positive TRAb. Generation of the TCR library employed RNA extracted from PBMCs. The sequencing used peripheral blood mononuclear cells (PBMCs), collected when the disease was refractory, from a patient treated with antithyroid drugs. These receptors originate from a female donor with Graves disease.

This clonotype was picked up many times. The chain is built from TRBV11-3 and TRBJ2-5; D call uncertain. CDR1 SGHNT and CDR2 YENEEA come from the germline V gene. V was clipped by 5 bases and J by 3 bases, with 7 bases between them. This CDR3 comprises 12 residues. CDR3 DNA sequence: TGTGCCAGCAGCATAGTGGAAGAGACCCAGTACTTC. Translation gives CASSIVEETQYF.

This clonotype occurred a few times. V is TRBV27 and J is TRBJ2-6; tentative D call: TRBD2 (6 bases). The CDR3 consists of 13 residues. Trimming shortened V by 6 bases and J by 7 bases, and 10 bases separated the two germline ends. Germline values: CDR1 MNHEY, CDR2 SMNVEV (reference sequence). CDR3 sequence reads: CASRVGGANVLTF. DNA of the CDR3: TGTGCCAGCAGGGTGGGAGGAGCCAACGTCCTGACTTTC.

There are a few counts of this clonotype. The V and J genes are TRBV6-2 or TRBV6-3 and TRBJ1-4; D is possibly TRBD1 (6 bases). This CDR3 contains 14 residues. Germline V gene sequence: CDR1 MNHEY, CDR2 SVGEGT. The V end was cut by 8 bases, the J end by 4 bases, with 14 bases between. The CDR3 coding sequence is TGTGCCAGCGAAGGGGGAGCTCTTAATGAAAAACTGTTTTTT. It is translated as CASEGGALNEKLFF.

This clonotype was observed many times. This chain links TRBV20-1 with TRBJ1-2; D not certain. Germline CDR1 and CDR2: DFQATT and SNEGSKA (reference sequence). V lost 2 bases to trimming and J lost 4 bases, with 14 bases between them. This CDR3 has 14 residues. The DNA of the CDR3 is TGCAGTGCTAGAAGGGTCCGGGAGAGCTATGGCTACACCTTC. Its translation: CSARRVRESYGYTF.

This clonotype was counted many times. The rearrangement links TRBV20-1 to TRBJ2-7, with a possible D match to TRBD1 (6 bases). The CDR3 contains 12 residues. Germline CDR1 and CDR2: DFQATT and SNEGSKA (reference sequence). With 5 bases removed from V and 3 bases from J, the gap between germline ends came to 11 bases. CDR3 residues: CSARPQGYEQYF. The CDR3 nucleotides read TGCAGTGCTCGGCCACAGGGCTACGAGCAGTACTTC.

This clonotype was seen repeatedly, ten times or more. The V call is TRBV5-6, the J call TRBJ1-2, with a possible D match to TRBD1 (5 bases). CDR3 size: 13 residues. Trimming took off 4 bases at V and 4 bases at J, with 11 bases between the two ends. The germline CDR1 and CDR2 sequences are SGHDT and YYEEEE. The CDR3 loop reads CASSGSGGYGYTF. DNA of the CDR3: TGTGCCAGCAGCGGCTCGGGGGGCTATGGCTACACCTTC.

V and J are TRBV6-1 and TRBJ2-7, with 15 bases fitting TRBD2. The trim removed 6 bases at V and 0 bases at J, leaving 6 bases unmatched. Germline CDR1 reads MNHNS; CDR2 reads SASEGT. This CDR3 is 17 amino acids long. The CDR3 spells CASRPPGLAGGSYEQYF. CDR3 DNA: TGTGCCAGCAGGCCGCCGGGACTAGCGGGAGGCTCCTACGAGCAGTACTTC.

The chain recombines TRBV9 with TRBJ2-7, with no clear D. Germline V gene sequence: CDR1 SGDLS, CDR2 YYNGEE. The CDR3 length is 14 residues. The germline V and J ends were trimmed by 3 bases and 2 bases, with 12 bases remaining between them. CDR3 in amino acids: CASSGAGNPYEQYF. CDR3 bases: TGTGCCAGCAGCGGGGCAGGAAACCCCTACGAGCAGTACTTC. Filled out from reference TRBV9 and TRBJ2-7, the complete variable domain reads DSGVTQTPKHLITATGQRVTLRCSPRSGDLSVYWYQQSLDQGLQFLIQYYNGEERAKGNILERFSAQQFPDLHSELNLSSLELGDSALYFCASSGAGNPYEQYFGPGTRLTVT.

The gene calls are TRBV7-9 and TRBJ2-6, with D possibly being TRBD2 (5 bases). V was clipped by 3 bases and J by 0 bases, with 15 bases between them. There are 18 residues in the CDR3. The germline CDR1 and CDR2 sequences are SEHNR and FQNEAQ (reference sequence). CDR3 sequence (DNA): TGTGCCAGCAGCTTGACCGGGCTGGGAGCCTCTGGGGCCAACGTCCTGACTTTC. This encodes CASSLTGLGASGANVLTF.